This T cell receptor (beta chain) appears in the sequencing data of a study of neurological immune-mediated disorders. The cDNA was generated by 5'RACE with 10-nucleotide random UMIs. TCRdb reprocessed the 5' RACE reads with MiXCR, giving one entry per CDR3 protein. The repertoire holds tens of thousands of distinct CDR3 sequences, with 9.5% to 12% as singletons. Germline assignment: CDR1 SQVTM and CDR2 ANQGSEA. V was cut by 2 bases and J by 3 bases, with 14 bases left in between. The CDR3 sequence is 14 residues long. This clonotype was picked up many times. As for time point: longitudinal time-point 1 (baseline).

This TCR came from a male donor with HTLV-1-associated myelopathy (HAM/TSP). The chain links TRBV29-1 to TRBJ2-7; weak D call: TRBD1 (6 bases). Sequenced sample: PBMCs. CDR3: CSVEIYREVYEQYF. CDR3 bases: TGCAGCGTTGAAATATACAGGGAAGTCTACGAGCAGTACTTC.